This entry describes one T cell receptor beta chain. Its antigen is undetermined. As TCR cDNA was made by 5'RACE template switching, a universal primer site and UMIs were added. MiXCR, applied by TCRdb to the 5' RACE reads, yields one record per CDR3 protein. This sample yields more than 450,000 distinct CDR3 sequences, of which 20% to 25% are seen a single time; around 17% belongs to the top ten. This entry belongs to a study of T cells after yellow fever vaccination. Overall study: Preparation of the low-cell-number fractions used SMART-Seq v4 Ultra Low Input. General study results and limits: Clones that expanded after primary vaccination mostly reappeared after the booster (roughly 97% CD4, approximately 85% CD8). Shared CD4/CD8 clonotypes were a small share, likely from convergent recombination.

The germline V and J ends were trimmed by 7 bases and 1 base, with 27 bases remaining between them. CDR1 and CDR2 from the germline V gene are SGHRS and YFSETQ. The CDR3 loop spans 18 amino acids. The origin of this receptor is a man younger than 35 who received the YFV17D yellow fever vaccine. Sequences were derived from PBMCs, sampled roughly 20 days after the first yellow fever vaccination. The gene calls are TRBV5-1 and TRBJ2-7; unclear D gene. The CDR3 spells CASALWLAPGQTSYEQYF. The CDR3 region has the DNA TGCGCCAGCGCCCTCTGGCTTGCCCCCGGGCAGACTTCCTACGAGCAGTACTTC. Drawing the rest from reference TRBV5-1 and TRBJ2-7, the complete variable domain is KAGVTQTPRYLIKTRGQQVTLSCSPISGHRSVSWYQQTPGQGLQFLFEYFSETQRNKGNFPGRFSGRQFSNSRSEMNVSTLELGDSALYLCASALWLAPGQTSYEQYFGPGTRLTVT.